These 3 T cell receptor beta chains were all obtained from the same sample, sequenced in a study of T cell changes during pregnancy in multiple sclerosis. Libraries were prepared by immunoSEQ multiplex PCR; TCRdb keeps only in-frame clonotypes and omits some of them. The table has around 33,000 clones, approximately 90% seen once. The sample was CD4+ T cells from peripheral blood mononuclear cells, taken after pregnancy. The receptors were sampled from a female donor with multiple sclerosis, enrolled in a pregnancy study.

The V gene is TRBV6-1, the J gene TRBJ2-7, with D hard to call. This CDR3 region has 12 residues. Trimming removed 2 bases from V and 10 bases from J, with 12 bases in between. CDR1 and CDR2 from the germline V gene are MNHNS and SASEGT. This chain's CDR3 is CASSENGRLQYF. The CDR3 DNA reads TGTGCCAGCAGTGAAAACGGCAGGCTTCAGTACTTC.

The genes are TRBV11-2 and TRBJ1-1, with TRBD1 matching 8 bases. CDR1 and CDR2 (germline): SGHAT, FQNNGV. The CDR3 is 14 residues long. V was clipped by 1 base and J by 4 bases; unmatched bases: 2. The CDR3 sequence is CASSLAGGVTEAFF. In DNA form, the CDR3 reads TGTGCCAGCAGCTTAGCAGGGGGCGTCACTGAAGCTTTCTTT.

This chain links TRBV27 with TRBJ2-7; 7 bases line up with TRBD2. CDR1 is MNHEY and CDR2 is SMNVEV in the germline V gene (reference sequence). The V and J ends lost 2 bases and 0 bases, in that order; junction bases with no gene match: 4. This CDR3 is built from 15 residues. CDR3 in DNA: TGTGCCAGCAGTTTAATAGGCGGGAGCTCCTACGAGCAGTACTTC. Translated, it gives CASSLIGGSSYEQYF.